These 15 T cell receptor beta chains share one sample of origin, sequenced in a study of blood T cell repertoires in COVID-19. Clones were sequenced by immunoSEQ multiplex PCR, and TCRdb holds only the in-frame ones, with some missing. The sample lists about 150,000 clones, just under 85% occurring once. Material: peripheral blood. These receptors originate from an older woman with acute or convalescent COVID-19.

The chain employs TRBV10-2 and TRBJ2-1; TRBD2 agrees at 12 bases. The CDR3 sequence is 16 residues long. V lost 4 bases, J lost 6 bases, and 7 bases stayed unmatched. Per the germline V gene, CDR1 is WSHSY and CDR2 is SAAADI. The CDR3 here is CASSALLAGGANEQFF. CDR3 bases: TGCGCCAGCAGTGCCTTGCTAGCGGGGGGGGCCAATGAGCAGTTCTTC.

V and J are TRBV9 and TRBJ2-1; D may be TRBD2 (6 bases). V gave up 1 base and J gave up 3 bases, with 11 bases separating them. The CDR3 has 15 residues. Germline lookup yields CDR1 SGDLS and CDR2 YYNGEE. CDR3 amino acids: CASSVLMDYYNEQFF. CDR3 bases: TGTGCCAGCAGCGTACTAATGGACTACTACAATGAGCAGTTCTTC.

The genes are TRBV29-1 and TRBJ2-1; the D is unclear. The V and J ends lost 6 bases and 8 bases respectively, with 8 bases between them. Per the germline V gene, CDR1 is SQVTM and CDR2 is ANQGSEA. This CDR3 has 10 amino acids. In DNA form, the CDR3 reads TGCAGCGTCCGACATTATGAGCAGTTCTTC. It specifies CSVRHYEQFF.

The gene calls are TRBV6-5 and TRBJ1-1; TRBD1 might be the D (6 bases). The CDR3 spans 15 residues. Trimming took off 5 bases at V and 5 bases at J, with 18 bases between the two ends. Germline-derived CDR1 and CDR2 are MNHEY and SVGAGI. In DNA, the CDR3 is TGTGCCAGCAGTCGACCTGGGGGGGCGCAAACTGAAGCTTTCTTT. Translating it yields CASSRPGGAQTEAFF.

This clone showed up just a few times. The rearrangement joins TRBV5-1 to TRBJ1-1, with a weak D call TRBD1 (6 bases). Germline values: CDR1 SGHRS, CDR2 YFSETQ. The CDR3 has 15 amino acids. Trimming removed 1 base at V and 4 bases at J, with 14 bases between. The CDR3 region has the DNA TGCGCCAGCAGCTTGTTCCCACAGGGTGGCACTGAAGCTTTCTTT. Protein product: CASSLFPQGGTEAFF.

V usage is TRBV2 and J usage is TRBJ1-5; perhaps TRBD1 as D (6 bases). The V gene lost 5 bases and the J gene lost 2 bases, with 28 bases spanning the gap. CDR1 and CDR2 from the germline V gene are SNHLY and FYNNEI. There are 20 residues in the CDR3. The CDR3 DNA is TGTGCCAGCAGTCTCCCCCTCTGGACAGACTCCCCCCATGGCAATCAGCCCCAGCATTTT. As protein: CASSLPLWTDSPHGNQPQHF.

The gene calls are TRBV7-2 and TRBJ1-6; D is perhaps TRBD1 (6 bases). The V and J ends lost 5 bases and 5 bases respectively, with 16 bases between them. The germline CDR1 and CDR2 sequences are SGHTA and FQGNSA. The CDR3 is made up of 16 amino acids. CDR3 in amino acids: CASSPARGGNNSPLHF. Here the CDR3 DNA reads TGTGCCAGCAGCCCAGCGAGGGGGGGAAATAATTCACCCCTCCACTTT. The full variable domain, its missing parts supplied by reference TRBV7-2 and TRBJ1-6, is GAGVSQSPSNKVTEKGKDVELRCDPISGHTALYWYRQSLGQGLEFLIYFQGNSAPDKSGLPSDRFSAERTGGSVSTLTIQRTQQEDSAVYLCASSPARGGNNSPLHFGNGTRLTVT.

In its sample, this clone was seen a few times. The gene calls are TRBV2 and TRBJ1-2; no clear D gene. Germline CDR1 is SNHLY and CDR2 is FYNNEI. V lost 4 bases, J lost 12 bases, and 9 bases lay in between. The CDR3 length is 10 residues. The CDR3 protein is CASSGRGHTF. CDR3 bases: TGTGCCAGCAGTGGCCGAGGCCACACCTTC.

The chain uses TRBV5-5 and TRBJ1-4, with D perhaps TRBD1 (5 bases). The V gene lost 4 bases and the J gene lost 1 base, with 11 bases spanning the gap. Germline V CDR1 and CDR2: SGHKS, YYEKEE (reference sequence). This CDR3 is built from 15 residues. CDR3 in DNA: TGTGCCAGCAGCAACGTCGGGGGAACTAATGAAAAACTGTTTTTT. Amino acid sequence: CASSNVGGTNEKLFF.

The chain uses TRBV7-6 and TRBJ1-3; D is uncertain. Germline-derived CDR1 and CDR2 are SGHVS and FNYEAQ. This CDR3 spans 17 amino acids. Trimming removed 1 base from V and 0 bases from J, with 13 bases in between. The CDR3 reads CASSLVDLRSSGNTIYF. Here the CDR3 DNA reads TGTGCCAGCAGCTTAGTTGATTTGAGGAGCTCTGGAAACACCATATATTTT.

The CDR3 nucleotides are TGTGCCAGCAGTTACGCTCCGGGAGTCGGGACTGAAGCTTTCTTT. Translation gives CASSYAPGVGTEAFF. The gene calls are TRBV6-5 and TRBJ1-1; D not resolved. Germline assignment: CDR1 MNHEY and CDR2 SVGAGI. There are 15 residues in the CDR3. V was trimmed by 2 bases and J by 5 bases, leaving 15 bases between them.

The V and J genes are TRBV9 and TRBJ1-2; TRBD1 aligns across 8 bases. Germline-derived CDR1 and CDR2 are SGDLS and YYNGEE. The CDR3 has 15 residues. J lost 6 bases, V lost 0 bases, and 7 bases had no gene match. CDR3 sequence: CASSVGPQTGDGYTF. The CDR3 DNA reads as TGTGCCAGCAGCGTAGGCCCTCAGACAGGGGATGGCTACACCTTC.

The V gene is TRBV24-1, the J gene TRBJ2-1; 8 nucleotides line up with TRBD2. Germline lookup yields CDR1 KGHDR and CDR2 SFDVKD. J gave up 8 bases and V 0 bases, and 8 bases lay outside the gene matches. This CDR3 has 16 amino acids. The CDR3 spells CATSDLSSGGPHEQFF. DNA for the CDR3: TGTGCCACCAGTGATTTGTCCAGCGGGGGCCCTCATGAGCAGTTCTTC.

The rearrangement uses TRBV2 and TRBJ2-5; D might be TRBD1 (5 bases). The CDR3 consists of 14 residues. In germline, CDR1 is SNHLY, CDR2 FYNNEI. Trimming took off 1 base at V and 0 bases at J, with 6 bases between the two ends. As DNA, the CDR3 is TGTGCCAGCAGTGAAGGACAGTACCAAGAGACCCAGTACTTC. Amino acids: CASSEGQYQETQYF.

The rearrangement links TRBV6-6 to TRBJ2-2; D gene unclear. Germline CDR1 MNHNY, CDR2 SVGAGI (reference sequence). V lost 7 bases and J lost 5, with 11 bases in between. The CDR3 has 13 residues. The CDR3 DNA is TGTGCCAGCACCACAACCGGGACCGGGGAGCTGTTTTTT. Its protein product is CASTTTGTGELFF.